This TCR beta chain appears in the sequencing data of a study of a mutant IDH1 vaccine in newly diagnosed glioma. Overall study: In weeks 1, 3, 5, 7, 11, 15, 19 and 23, patients were vaccinated.

Germline V gives CDR1 SGHVS, CDR2 FNYEAQ. The CDR3 has 16 residues. The V segment lost 1 base and the J segment 2 bases; nucleotides outside the gene matches: 6. Profiled with immunoSEQ multiplex PCR; TCRdb holds only in-frame clones, not every one. The sample records 40,000 or so clones, more than 75% being singletons. With respect to this clone: Its antigen remains unknown.

Time point reported: week 5, during vaccination. What each vaccine dose contained was 300 ug of mutant IDH1 20-mer peptide, accompanied by topical imiquimod. This TCR came from a man aged 35 to 55 with glioma. Sequencing was performed on PBMCs, taken from a glioma patient whose treatment included an IDH1 peptide vaccine. The chain joins TRBV7-6 to TRBJ2-7; TRBD1 matches 9 bases. CDR3 loop: CASSLEPGQGTYEQYF. In DNA form, the CDR3 reads TGTGCCAGCAGCTTAGAACCGGGACAGGGCACCTACGAGCAGTACTTC.